This TCR beta chain was documented in a study of control samples from healthy donors and cancer patients. The repertoire was sequenced with immunoSEQ multiplex PCR; TCRdb's copy has only in-frame clones and lacks some. This sample yields 120,000 or so clones, of which around 87% are seen a single time; around 3% belongs to the top ten. The table lists this clone with a few counts. Unmatched junction bases numbered 11, after V lost 5 bases and J lost 1 base. Germline V lookup: CDR1 SGHRS, CDR2 YFSETQ. This CDR3 is built from 18 residues. This chain connects TRBV5-1 to TRBJ1-6; TRBD1 agrees at 8 bases. Sequences were obtained from blood. The origin of this receptor is a man aged 60 to 69 in good health. CDR3 sequence (DNA): TGCGCCAGCAGTCTTGGCCAGACAGGGGTGTCCTATAATTCACCCCTCCACTTT. This codes for CASSLGQTGVSYNSPLHF.